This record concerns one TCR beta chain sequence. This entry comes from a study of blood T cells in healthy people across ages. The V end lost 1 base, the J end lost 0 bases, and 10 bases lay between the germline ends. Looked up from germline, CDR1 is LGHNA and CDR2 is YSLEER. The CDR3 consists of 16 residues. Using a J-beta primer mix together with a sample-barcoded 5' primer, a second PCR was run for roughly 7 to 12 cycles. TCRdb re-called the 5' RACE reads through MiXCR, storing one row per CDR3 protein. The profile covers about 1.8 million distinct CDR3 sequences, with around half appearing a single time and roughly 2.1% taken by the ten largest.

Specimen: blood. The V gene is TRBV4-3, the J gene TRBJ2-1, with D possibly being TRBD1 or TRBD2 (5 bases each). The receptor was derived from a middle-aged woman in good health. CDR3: CASSQVVGTSYNEQFF. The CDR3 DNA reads TGCGCCAGCAGCCAAGTTGTCGGGACCTCCTACAATGAGCAGTTCTTC.